This TCR beta chain was captured in a study of blood T cell repertoires in COVID-19. Germline V lookup: CDR1 SGHTA, CDR2 FQGNSA. V dropped 5 bases and J dropped 7 bases, with 20 bases sitting between them. This CDR3 spans 16 amino acids. Libraries were prepared by immunoSEQ multiplex PCR; TCRdb keeps only in-frame clonotypes and omits some of them. The sample includes 300,000 to 500,000 clones, more than 75% of them seen just once. The source material was PBMCs or T cells enriched from blood (not recorded which). V usage is TRBV7-2 and J usage is TRBJ1-4, with a weak D call TRBD1 (5 bases). This clonotype was obtained from a woman aged 25 to 45 with acute COVID-19. The chain's CDR3 is CASSPDRGGGGEKLFF. CDR3 bases: TGTGCCAGCAGCCCCGACAGAGGTGGTGGTGGTGAAAAACTGTTTTTT.